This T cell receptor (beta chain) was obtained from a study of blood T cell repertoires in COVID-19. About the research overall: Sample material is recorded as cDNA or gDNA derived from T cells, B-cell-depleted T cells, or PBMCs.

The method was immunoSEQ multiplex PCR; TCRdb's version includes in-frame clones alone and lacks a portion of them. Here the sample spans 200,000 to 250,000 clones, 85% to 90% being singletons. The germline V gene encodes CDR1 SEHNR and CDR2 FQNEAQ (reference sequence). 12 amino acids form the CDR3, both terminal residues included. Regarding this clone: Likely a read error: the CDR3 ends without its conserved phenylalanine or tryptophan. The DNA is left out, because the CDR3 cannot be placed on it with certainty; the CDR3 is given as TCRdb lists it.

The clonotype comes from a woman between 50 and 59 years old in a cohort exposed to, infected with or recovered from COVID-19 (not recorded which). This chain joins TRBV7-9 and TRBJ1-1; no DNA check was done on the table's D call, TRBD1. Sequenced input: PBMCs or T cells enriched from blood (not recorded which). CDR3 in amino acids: CASSLTPTAGDI.